This T cell receptor beta chain was sequenced for a study of STAT3 mutations in large granular lymphocyte leukemia. Study observations and caveats: In T-cell large granular lymphocyte leukemia, about half of patients showed multiple immunodominant subclonotypes.

Clones were read by immunoSEQ multiplex PCR, and TCRdb kept only the in-frame ones, dropping some. The sample records around 13,000 clones, 90% being singletons. Per germline, CDR1 KGHSH and CDR2 LQKENI. The CDR3 consists of 14 residues. V was pared by 0 bases and J by 6 bases, with 10 bases between. For this clone: Its specificity is unknown.

The source is a man aged 35-49 years with T-cell large granular lymphocyte leukemia. Some clones in this sample may be carry-over from other donors' samples. Sequencing was done on a sample of peripheral blood mononuclear cells. The chain uses TRBV18 and TRBJ2-3, with D perhaps matching TRBD1 (6 bases). CDR3 protein: CASSPPWGRDTQYF. CDR3 DNA: TGTGCCAGCTCACCACCGTGGGGGCGGGATACGCAGTATTTT.